This record looks at one T cell receptor beta chain sequence and its context. What it recognizes is unknown. This entry belongs to a study of regulatory dendritic cells for organ transplantation. The V end was cut by 0 bases, the J end by 2 bases, with 6 bases between. The CDR3 sequence is 13 residues long. The germline V gene encodes CDR1 SGHDT and CDR2 YYEEEE. Sequencing used immunoSEQ multiplex PCR; TCRdb keeps in-frame clones, though not all of them. The sample records about 10,000 clones, about two thirds being singletons. Sorted T cells were CFSE-labeled and cultured 5 days with allogeneic regulatory or mature dendritic cells at 1:10.

The sample comprised naive CD4+ T cells from blood cultured with dendritic cells. The subset denotes: CD45RA+ naive T cells. The chain links TRBV5-6 to TRBJ2-7; D uncertain. The receptor was derived from a human donor in good health. The DNA for the CDR3 is TGTGCCAGCAGCTTGGCAGACACCTACGAGCAGTACTTC. It encodes CASSLADTYEQYF.